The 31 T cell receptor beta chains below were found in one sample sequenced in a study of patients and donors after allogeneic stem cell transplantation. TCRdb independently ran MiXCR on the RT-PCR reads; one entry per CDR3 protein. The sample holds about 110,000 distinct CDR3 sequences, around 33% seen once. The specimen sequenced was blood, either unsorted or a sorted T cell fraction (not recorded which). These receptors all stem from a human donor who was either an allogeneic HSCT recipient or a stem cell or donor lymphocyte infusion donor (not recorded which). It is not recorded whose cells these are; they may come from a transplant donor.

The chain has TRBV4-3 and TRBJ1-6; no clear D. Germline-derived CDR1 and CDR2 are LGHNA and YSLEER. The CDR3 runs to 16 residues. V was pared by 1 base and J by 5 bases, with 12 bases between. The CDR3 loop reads CASSQGASGDNSPLHF. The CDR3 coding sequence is TGCGCCAGCAGCCAAGGGGCATCAGGAGATAATTCACCCCTCCACTTT.

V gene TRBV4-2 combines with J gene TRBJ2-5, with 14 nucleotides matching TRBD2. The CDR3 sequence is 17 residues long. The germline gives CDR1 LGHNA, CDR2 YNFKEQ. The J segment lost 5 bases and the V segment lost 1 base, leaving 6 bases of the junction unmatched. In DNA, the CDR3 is TGTGCCAGCAGCCAAGGAGGACTAGCGGGAGGTTGGGAGACCCAGTACTTC. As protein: CASSQGGLAGGWETQYF.

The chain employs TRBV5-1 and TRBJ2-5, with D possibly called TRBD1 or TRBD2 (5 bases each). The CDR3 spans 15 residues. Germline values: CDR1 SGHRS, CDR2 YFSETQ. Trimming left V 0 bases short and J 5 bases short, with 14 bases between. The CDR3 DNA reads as TGCGCCAGCAGCTTGGGGGGGACGCCAAAGGAGACCCAGTACTTC. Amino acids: CASSLGGTPKETQYF.

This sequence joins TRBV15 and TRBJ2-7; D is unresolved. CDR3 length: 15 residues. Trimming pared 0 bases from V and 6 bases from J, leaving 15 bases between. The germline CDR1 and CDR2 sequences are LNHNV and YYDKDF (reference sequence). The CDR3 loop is CATSRDPIVGGEQYF. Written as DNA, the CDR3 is TGTGCCACCAGCAGAGATCCCATAGTTGGTGGCGAGCAGTACTTC. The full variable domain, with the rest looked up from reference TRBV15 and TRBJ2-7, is DAMVIQNPRYQVTQFGKPVTLSCSQTLNHNVMYWYQQKSSQAPKLLFHYYDKDFNNEADTPDNFQSRRPNTSFCFLDIRSPGLGDTAMYLCATSRDPIVGGEQYFGPGTRLTVT.

Written as DNA, the CDR3 is TGTGCCAGCAGCTTGACGGGAGCGAACACCGGGGAGCTGTTTTTT. It yields the protein CASSLTGANTGELFF. J is TRBJ2-2 and V is TRBV7-2; weak D call: TRBD2 (6 bases). CDR1 is SGHTA, CDR2 FQGNSA, per germline. The CDR3 spans 15 residues. With 3 bases removed from V and 0 bases from J, the gap between germline ends came to 8 bases. The whole variable domain, filled in from reference TRBV7-2 and TRBJ2-2, reads GAGVSQSPSNKVTEKGKDVELRCDPISGHTALYWYRQSLGQGLEFLIYFQGNSAPDKSGLPSDRFSAERTGGSVSTLTIQRTQQEDSAVYLCASSLTGANTGELFFGEGSRLTVL.

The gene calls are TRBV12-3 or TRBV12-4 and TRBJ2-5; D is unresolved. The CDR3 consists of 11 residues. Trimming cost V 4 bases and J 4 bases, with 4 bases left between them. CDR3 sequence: CASSYRETQYF. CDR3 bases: TGTGCCAGCAGTTATCGAGAGACCCAGTACTTC.

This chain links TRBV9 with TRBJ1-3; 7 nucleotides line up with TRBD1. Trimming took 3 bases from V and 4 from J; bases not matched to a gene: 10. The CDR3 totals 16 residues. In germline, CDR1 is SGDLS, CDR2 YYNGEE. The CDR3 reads CASSARQGLGGNTIYF. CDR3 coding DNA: TGTGCCAGCAGCGCCCGACAGGGACTGGGAGGAAACACCATATATTTT.

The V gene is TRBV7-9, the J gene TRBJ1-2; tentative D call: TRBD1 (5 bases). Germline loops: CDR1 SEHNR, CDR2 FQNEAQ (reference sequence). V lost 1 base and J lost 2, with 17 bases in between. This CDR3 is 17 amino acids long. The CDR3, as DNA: TGTGCCAGCAGCTTAGAGACAGTGGCCAGTGGGAACTATGGCTACACCTTC. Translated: CASSLETVASGNYGYTF.

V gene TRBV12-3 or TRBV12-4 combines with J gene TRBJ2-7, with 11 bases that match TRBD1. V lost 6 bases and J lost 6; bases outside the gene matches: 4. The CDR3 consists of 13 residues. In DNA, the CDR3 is TGTGCCAGCAGCCGGGACAGGGGGACCGAGCAGTACTTC. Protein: CASSRDRGTEQYF.

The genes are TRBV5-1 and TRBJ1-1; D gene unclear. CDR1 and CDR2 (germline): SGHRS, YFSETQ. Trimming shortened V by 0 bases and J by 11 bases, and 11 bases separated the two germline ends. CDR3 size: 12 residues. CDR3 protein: CASSLATGEAFF. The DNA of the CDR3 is TGCGCCAGCAGCTTGGCCACGGGTGAGGCTTTCTTT.

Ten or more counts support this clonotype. CDR3 nucleotide sequence: TGCAGCGTTTTGACAGGCAATCAGCCCCAGCATTTT. Its protein is CSVLTGNQPQHF. This chain uses TRBV29-1 with TRBJ1-5; weak D call: TRBD1 (5 bases). The CDR3 totals 12 residues. Trimming left V 5 bases short and J 2 bases short, with 7 bases between. CDR1 is SQVTM, CDR2 ANQGSEA, per germline.

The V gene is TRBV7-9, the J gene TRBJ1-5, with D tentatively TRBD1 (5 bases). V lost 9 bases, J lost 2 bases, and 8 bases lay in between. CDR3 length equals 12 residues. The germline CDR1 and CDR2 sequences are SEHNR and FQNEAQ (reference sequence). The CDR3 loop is CASGAGNQPQHF. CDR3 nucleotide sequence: TGTGCCAGTGGGGCGGGCAATCAGCCCCAGCATTTT.

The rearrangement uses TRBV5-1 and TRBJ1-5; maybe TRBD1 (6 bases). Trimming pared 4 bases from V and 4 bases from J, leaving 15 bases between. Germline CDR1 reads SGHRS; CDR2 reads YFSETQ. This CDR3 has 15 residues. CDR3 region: CASSEGQSLNQPQHF. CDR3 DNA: TGCGCCAGCAGCGAAGGACAGTCTTTAAATCAGCCCCAGCATTTT.

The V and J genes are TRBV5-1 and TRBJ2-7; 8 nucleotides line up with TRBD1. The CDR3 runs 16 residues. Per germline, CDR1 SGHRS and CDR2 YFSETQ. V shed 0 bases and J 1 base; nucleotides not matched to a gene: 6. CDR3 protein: CASSLVSGGGSYEQYF. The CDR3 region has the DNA TGCGCCAGCAGCTTGGTTTCAGGGGGCGGTTCCTACGAGCAGTACTTC.

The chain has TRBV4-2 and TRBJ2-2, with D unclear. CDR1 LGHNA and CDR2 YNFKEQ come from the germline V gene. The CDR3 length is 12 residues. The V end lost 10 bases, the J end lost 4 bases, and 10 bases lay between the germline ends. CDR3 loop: CATKWGTGELFF. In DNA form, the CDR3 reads TGTGCCACTAAGTGGGGCACCGGGGAGCTGTTTTTT.

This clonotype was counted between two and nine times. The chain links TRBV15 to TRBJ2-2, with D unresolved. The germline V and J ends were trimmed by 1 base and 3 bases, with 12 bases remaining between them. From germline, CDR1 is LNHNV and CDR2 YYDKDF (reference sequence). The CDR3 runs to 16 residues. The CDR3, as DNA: TGTGCCACCAGCAGAGGAAAATATAGAGACACCGGGGAGCTGTTTTTT. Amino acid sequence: CATSRGKYRDTGELFF.

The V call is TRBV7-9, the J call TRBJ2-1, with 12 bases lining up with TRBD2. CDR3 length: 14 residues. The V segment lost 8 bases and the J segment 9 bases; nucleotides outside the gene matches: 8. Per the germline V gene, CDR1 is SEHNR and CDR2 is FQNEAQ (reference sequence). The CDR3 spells CASPTSGRSGEQFF. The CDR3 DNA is TGTGCCAGCCCGACTAGCGGGAGAAGTGGTGAGCAGTTCTTC. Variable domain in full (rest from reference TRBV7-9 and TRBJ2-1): DTGVSQNPRHKITKRGQNVTFRCDPISEHNRLYWYRQTLGQGPEFLTYFQNEAQLEKSRLLSDRFSAERPKGSFSTLEIQRTEQGDSAMYLCASPTSGRSGEQFFGPGTRLTVL.

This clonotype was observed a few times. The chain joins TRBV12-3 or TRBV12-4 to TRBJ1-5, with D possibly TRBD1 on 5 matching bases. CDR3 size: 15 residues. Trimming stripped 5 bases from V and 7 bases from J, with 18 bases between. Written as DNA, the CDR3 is TGTGCCAGCAGTCCTCGAGTTCCGCGGGGGCAGCCCCAGCATTTT. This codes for CASSPRVPRGQPQHF.

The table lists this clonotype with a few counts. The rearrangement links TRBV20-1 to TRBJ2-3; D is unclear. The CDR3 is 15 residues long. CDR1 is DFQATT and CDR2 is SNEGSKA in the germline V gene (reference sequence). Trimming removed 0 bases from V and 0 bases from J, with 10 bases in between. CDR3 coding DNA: TGCAGTGCTAGAGATAAGGGCGCCAGCACAGATACGCAGTATTTT. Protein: CSARDKGASTDTQYF.

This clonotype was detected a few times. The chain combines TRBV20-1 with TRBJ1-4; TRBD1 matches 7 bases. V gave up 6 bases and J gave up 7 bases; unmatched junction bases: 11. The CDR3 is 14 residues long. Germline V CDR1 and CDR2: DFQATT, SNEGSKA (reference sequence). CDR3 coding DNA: TGCAGTGCCCGCAGACAGGGCGATAGTGAAAAACTGTTTTTT. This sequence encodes CSARRQGDSEKLFF.

In DNA, the CDR3 is TGTGCCAGCAGCGTAGTGGGTGGCACAGATACGCAGTATTTT. Its translation is CASSVVGGTDTQYF. The V gene is TRBV9, the J gene TRBJ2-3; no firm D call. The ends were cut back, 0 bases at V and 1 base at J, with 6 bases in the middle. This CDR3 region has 14 residues. Germline assignment: CDR1 SGDLS and CDR2 YYNGEE.

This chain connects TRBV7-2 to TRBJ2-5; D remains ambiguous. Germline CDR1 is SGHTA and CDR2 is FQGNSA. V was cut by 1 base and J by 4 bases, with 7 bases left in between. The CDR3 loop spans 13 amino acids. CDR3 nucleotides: TGTGCCAGCAGCTTAGAGGACCGAGAGACCCAGTACTTC. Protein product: CASSLEDRETQYF. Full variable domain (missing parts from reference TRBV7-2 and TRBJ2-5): GAGVSQSPSNKVTEKGKDVELRCDPISGHTALYWYRQSLGQGLEFLIYFQGNSAPDKSGLPSDRFSAERTGGSVSTLTIQRTQQEDSAVYLCASSLEDRETQYFGPGTRLLVL.

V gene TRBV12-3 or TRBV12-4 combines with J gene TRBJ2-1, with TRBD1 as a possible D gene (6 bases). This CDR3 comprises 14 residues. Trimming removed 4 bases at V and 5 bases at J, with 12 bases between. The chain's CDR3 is CASSSYRVNNEQFF. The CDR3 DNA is TGTGCCAGCAGTTCCTACAGGGTCAACAATGAGCAGTTCTTC.

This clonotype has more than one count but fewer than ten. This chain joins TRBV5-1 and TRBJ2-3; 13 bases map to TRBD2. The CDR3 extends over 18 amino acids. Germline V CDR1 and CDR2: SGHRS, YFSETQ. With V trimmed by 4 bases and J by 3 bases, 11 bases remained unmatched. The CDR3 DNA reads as TGCGCCAGCAGCCCCAAATGGACTAGCGGGAGTTGGACAGATACGCAGTATTTT. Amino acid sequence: CASSPKWTSGSWTDTQYF.

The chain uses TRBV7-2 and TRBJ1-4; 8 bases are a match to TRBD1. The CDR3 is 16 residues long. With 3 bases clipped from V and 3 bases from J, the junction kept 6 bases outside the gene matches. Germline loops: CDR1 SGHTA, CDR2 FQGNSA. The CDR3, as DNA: TGTGCCAGCAGCTTTGGACAGGGCAGGGCTAATGAAAAACTGTTTTTT. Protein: CASSFGQGRANEKLFF. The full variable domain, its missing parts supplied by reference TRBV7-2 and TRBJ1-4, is GAGVSQSPSNKVTEKGKDVELRCDPISGHTALYWYRQSLGQGLEFLIYFQGNSAPDKSGLPSDRFSAERTGGSVSTLTIQRTQQEDSAVYLCASSFGQGRANEKLFFGSGTQLSVL.

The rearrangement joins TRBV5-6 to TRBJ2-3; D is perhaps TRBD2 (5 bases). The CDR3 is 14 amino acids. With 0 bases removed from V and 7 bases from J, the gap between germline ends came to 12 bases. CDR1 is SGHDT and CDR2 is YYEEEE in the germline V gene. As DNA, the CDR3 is TGTGCCAGCAGCTTGGGACCCCTAGCATATACGCAGTATTTT. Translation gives CASSLGPLAYTQYF.

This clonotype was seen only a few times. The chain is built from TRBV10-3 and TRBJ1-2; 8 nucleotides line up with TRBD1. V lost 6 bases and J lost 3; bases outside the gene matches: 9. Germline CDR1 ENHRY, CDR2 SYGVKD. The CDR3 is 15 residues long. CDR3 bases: TGTGCCATCAGCTCCCGGGACAGGAGGGACTATGGCTACACCTTC. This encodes CAISSRDRRDYGYTF.

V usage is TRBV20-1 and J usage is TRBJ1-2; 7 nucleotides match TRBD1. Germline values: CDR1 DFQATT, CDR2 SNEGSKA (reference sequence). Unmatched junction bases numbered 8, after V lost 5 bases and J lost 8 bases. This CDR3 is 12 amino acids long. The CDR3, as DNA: TGCAGTGCTCCTAAGACAGGGTCAGGCTACACCTTC. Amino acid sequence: CSAPKTGSGYTF.

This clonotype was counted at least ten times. DNA of the CDR3: TGCAGTGCTAGTCTCCAGGGCTATGGCTACACCTTC. Protein sequence: CSASLQGYGYTF. The V call is TRBV20-1, the J call TRBJ1-2; D perhaps matches TRBD1 (5 bases). Trimming shortened V by 3 bases and J by 4 bases, and 9 bases separated the two germline ends. From germline, CDR1 is DFQATT and CDR2 SNEGSKA (reference sequence). The CDR3 has 12 residues.

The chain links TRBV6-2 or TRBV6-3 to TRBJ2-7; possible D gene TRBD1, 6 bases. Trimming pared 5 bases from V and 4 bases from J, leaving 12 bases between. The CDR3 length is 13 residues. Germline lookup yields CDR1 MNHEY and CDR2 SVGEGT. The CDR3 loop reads CASSDRHLYEQYF. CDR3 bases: TGTGCCAGCAGTGACAGGCATCTTTACGAGCAGTACTTC.

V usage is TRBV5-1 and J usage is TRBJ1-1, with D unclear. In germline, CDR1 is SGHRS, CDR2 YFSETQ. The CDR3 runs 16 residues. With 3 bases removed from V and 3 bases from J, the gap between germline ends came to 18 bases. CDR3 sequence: CASSYATGGPYTEAFF. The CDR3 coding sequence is TGCGCCAGCAGCTACGCGACGGGAGGGCCATACACTGAAGCTTTCTTT.